This T cell receptor (beta chain) was obtained from a study of immune cell composition in non-small cell lung cancer. Using immunoSEQ multiplex PCR, the repertoire was profiled, and TCRdb retains in-frame clones only, with some absent. Among 13,000 to 15,000 clones listed, roughly 70% were seen once. The sample consisted of lung tumor tissue. The sequence derives from a human donor with non-small cell lung cancer.

CDR3 nucleotides: TGCGCCAGCAGCCGCGATGGGAACACCGGGGAGCTGTTTTTT. Translating it yields CASSRDGNTGELFF. V gene TRBV4-3 combines with J gene TRBJ2-2; D is ambiguous. Germline values: CDR1 LGHNA, CDR2 YSLEER. The germline V and J ends were trimmed by 4 bases and 1 base, with 7 bases remaining between them. This CDR3 has 14 residues.